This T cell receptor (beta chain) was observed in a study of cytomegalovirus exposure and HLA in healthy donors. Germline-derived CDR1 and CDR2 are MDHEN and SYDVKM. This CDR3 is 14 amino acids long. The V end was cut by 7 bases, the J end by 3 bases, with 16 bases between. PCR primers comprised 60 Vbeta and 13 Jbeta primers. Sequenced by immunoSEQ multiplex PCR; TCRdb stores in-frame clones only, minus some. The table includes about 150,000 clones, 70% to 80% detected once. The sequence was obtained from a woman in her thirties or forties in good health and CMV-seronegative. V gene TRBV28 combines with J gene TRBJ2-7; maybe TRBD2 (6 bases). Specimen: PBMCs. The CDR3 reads CASTVSGRDYEQYF. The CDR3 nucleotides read TGTGCCAGCACCGTTAGCGGACGCGACTACGAGCAGTACTTC.